A single T cell receptor (beta chain) is shown here with its context. No antigen is known for it. These data are taken from a study of STAT5B mutations in CD4+ large granular lymphocyte leukemia. Study conclusions and caveats: The CD4+ versus CD8+ T-LGLL clonality difference may reflect limited sample size. About 25% of private leukemic clonotypes occurred rarely in other patients' non-leukemic repertoires.

V dropped 3 bases and J dropped 3 bases, with 10 bases sitting between them. CDR1 is SNHLY and CDR2 is FYNNEI in the germline V gene. The CDR3 contains 14 residues. The survey-level immunoSEQ assay was used. Measured with immunoSEQ multiplex PCR; TCRdb has only the in-frame clones, and not every one. The data contain around 29,000 clones, roughly three quarters of them singletons. The sequencing input was CD4+ T cells from blood buffy coats. The TCR comes from a human donor in good health. This rearrangement joins TRBV2 to TRBJ2-3, with unresolved D. The CDR3 DNA reads TGTGCCAGCAGTGATCGGCAGAAGACAGATACGCAGTATTTT. Its protein product is CASSDRQKTDTQYF.